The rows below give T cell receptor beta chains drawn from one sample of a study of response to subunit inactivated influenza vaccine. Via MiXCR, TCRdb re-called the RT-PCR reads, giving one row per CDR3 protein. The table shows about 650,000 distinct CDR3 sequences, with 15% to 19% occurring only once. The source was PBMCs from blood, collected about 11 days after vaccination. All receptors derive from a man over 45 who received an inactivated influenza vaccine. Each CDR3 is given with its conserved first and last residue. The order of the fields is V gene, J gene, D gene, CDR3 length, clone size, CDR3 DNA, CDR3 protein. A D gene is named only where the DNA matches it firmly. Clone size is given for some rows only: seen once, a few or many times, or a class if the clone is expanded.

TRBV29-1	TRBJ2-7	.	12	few	TGCAGCGTTTCTGAGAACGACTACGAGCAGTACTTC	CSVSENDYEQYF
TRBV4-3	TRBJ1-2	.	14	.	TGCGCCAGCAGCCAGCTTGGAGGGAGCTATGGCTACACCTTC	CASSQLGGSYGYTF
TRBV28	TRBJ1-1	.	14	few	TGTGCCAGCAGCCTAGGACGGCAGGACACTGAAGCTTTCTTT	CASSLGRQDTEAFF
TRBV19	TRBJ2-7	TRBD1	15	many	TGTGCCAGTAGTCCTGGGACAGGGGTCAACTACGAGCAGTACTTC	CASSPGTGVNYEQYF
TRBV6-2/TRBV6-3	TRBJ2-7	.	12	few	TGTGCCAGCAGTCGGTTCACCTACGAGCAGTACTTC	CASSRFTYEQYF
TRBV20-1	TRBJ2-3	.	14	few	TGCAGTGCTAGAGATCTGCCCCAACTGCGTACGCAGTATTTT	CSARDLPQLRTQYF
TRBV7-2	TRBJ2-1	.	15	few	TGTGCCAGCAGCTTAGGCCAGTCTACCTACAATGAGCAGTTCTTC	CASSLGQSTYNEQFF
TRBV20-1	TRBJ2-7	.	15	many	TGCAGTGCCTGCGTGGTGGGGGAGGAACGGAACGAGCAGTACTTC	CSACVVGEERNEQYF
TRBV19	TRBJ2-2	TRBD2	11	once	TGTGCCACGACTAGCGCCGGGGAGCTGTTTTTT	CATTSAGELFF
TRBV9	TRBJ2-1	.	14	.	TGTGCCAGCAGCGAGGGATTCCTCGGAGATGAGCAGTTCTTC	CASSEGFLGDEQFF
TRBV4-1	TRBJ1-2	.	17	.	TGCGCCAGCAGCCAAGGCGGCTTTTCCGGTAACGAACGCGGCTACACCTTC	CASSQGGFSGNERGYTF
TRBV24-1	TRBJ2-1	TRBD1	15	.	TGTGCCACCAGCCATCGGGACAGTTCAAAGGCAGAGCAGTTCTTC	CATSHRDSSKAEQFF
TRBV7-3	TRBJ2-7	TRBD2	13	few	TGTGCCAGCAGCTTCTCGCGGGAGACACAGCAGTACTTC	CASSFSRETQQYF
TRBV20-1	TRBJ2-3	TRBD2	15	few	TGCAGTGCTACATTGGCTAGCGGTAGCACAGATACGCAGTATTTT	CSATLASGSTDTQYF
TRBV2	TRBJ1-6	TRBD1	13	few	TGTGCCAGCCTATGGACAGGGAATTCACCCCTCCACTTT	CASLWTGNSPLHF
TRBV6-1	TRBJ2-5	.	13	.	TGTGCCAGCAATCCACTAGCCGGAGAGACCCAGTACTTC	CASNPLAGETQYF
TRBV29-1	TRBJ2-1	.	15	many	TGCAGCGTTGAAGATCGCGGACAGTTCACCAATGAGCAGTTCTTC	CSVEDRGQFTNEQFF
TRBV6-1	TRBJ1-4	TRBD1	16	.	TGTGCCAGCAGTCGGGACAGGGGGACTCCTAATGAAAAACTGTTTTTT	CASSRDRGTPNEKLFF
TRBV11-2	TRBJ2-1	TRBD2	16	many	TGTGCCAGCAGCTTAGGAGCGGGAGCACCCTACAATGAGCAGTTCTTC	CASSLGAGAPYNEQFF
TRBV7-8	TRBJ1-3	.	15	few	TGTGCCAGCAGCTTAGGGTGGCCAGGCGGAAACACCATATATTTT	CASSLGWPGGNTIYF
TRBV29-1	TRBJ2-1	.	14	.	TGCAGCGTTGAAGTCCCACCAACAGATGGTGAGCAGTTCTTC	CSVEVPPTDGEQFF
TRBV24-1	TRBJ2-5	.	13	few	TGTGCCACGTCCCCCGGGAGCTCAGAGACCCAGTACTTC	CATSPGSSETQYF